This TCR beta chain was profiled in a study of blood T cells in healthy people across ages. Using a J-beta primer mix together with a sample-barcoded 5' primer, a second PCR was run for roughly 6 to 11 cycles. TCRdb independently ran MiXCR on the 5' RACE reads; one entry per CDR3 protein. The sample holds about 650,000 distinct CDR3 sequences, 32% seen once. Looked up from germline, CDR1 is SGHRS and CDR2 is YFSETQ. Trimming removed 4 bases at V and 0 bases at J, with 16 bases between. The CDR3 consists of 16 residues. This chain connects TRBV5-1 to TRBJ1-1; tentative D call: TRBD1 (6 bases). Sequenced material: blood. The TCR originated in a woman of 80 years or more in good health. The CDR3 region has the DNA TGCGCCAGCAGCACCGGGACAAGGGGCGTGAACACTGAAGCTTTCTTT. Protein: CASSTGTRGVNTEAFF.